A selection of T cell receptor beta chains follows, all from one sample in a study of CD8 T cells in Susac syndrome. TCRdb reprocessed the immunoSEQ multiplex PCR reads with MiXCR, giving one entry per CDR3 protein. The repertoire consists of under 550,000 distinct CDR3 sequences, with approximately 89% occurring once and the leading ten covering approximately 0.12%. Sequencing input: CD8+ T cells from PBMCs. Receptor source: a human donor with multiple sclerosis. Both conserved end residues are part of each CDR3. A D gene is named only where the DNA matches it firmly. Not every row has a clone size; where given, it reads once, few, many or a size class.

TRBV29-1	NA	TRBJ2-1	TRBD1	CSVEAWDSSSDEQFF	TGCAGCGTTGAAGCTTGGGACAGTTCCTCTGATGAGCAGTTCTTC
TRBV27	NA	TRBJ2-1	NA	CASSLRVDVPFRSNEQFF	TGTGCCAGCAGTTTAAGGGTGGATGTTCCCTTCCGTTCCAATGAGCAGTTCTTC
TRBV7-2	NA	TRBJ1-6	NA	CASSPLVGAPPLHF	TGTGCCAGCAGCCCTCTAGTGGGAGCTCCACCCCTCCACTTT
TRBV28	NA	TRBJ1-5	NA	CASSRPSSNQPQHF	TGTGCCAGCAGCCGGCCATCAAGCAATCAGCCCCAGCATTTT
TRBV4-2	NA	TRBJ1-1	NA	CASSQGQVSEAFF	TGTGCCAGCAGCCAAGGGCAGGTATCTGAAGCTTTCTTT
TRBV27	once	TRBJ2-4	TRBD1	CASGQGHIQYF	TGTGCCAGCGGACAGGGACACATTCAGTACTTC
TRBV20-1	NA	TRBJ2-7	NA	CSLLAPLNYEQYF	TGCAGTTTGCTAGCGCCGCTTAACTACGAGCAGTACTTC
TRBV2	NA	TRBJ2-3	TRBD2	CASWREGQDTQYF	TGTGCCAGCTGGCGGGAGGGTCAAGATACGCAGTATTTT
TRBV30	NA	TRBJ1-2	TRBD1	CAWSAPPGTGIFSNYGYTF	TGTGCCTGGAGTGCCCCTCCCGGGACAGGGATTTTTTCTAACTATGGCTACACCTTC
TRBV5-1	NA	TRBJ1-2	TRBD1	CASSLTDRGNLGGYTF	TGCGCCAGCAGCTTGACTGACAGGGGGAATCTGGGAGGCTACACCTTC
TRBV11-2	once	TRBJ2-3	NA	CASSSGTKRGPDTQYF	TGTGCCAGCAGTTCCGGGACCAAACGGGGCCCAGATACGCAGTATTTT
TRBV7-9	few	TRBJ1-1	NA	CASSTDRNTEAFF	TGTGCCAGCAGCACAGACAGAAACACTGAAGCTTTCTTT
TRBV27	NA	TRBJ1-5	NA	CASSLTTGTPPQPQHF	TGTGCCAGCAGTTTAACCACCGGGACCCCACCTCAGCCCCAGCATTTT
TRBV15	few	TRBJ2-7	NA	CATSRDLGTAYEQYF	TGTGCCACCAGCAGAGATCTTGGTACAGCCTACGAGCAGTATTTC
TRBV4-1	once	TRBJ2-2	NA	CASSQGGLSVGELFF	TGCGCCAGCAGCCAAGGCGGGTTGAGCGTCGGGGAGCTGTTTTTT
TRBV4-1	NA	TRBJ1-2	NA	CASSQEFRVPNGYTF	TGCGCCAGCAGCCAAGAGTTCAGGGTCCCGAACGGCTACACCTTC
TRBV27	NA	TRBJ2-7	NA	CASRKQGVNYEQYF	TGTGCCAGCCGAAAACAGGGTGTGAACTACGAGCAGTACTTC
TRBV9	NA	TRBJ2-3	NA	CASSTARGTGTDTQYF	TGTGCCAGCAGCACAGCAAGGGGGACCGGAACAGATACGCAGTATTTT
TRBV28	NA	TRBJ1-2	NA	CASSLTAGGFGYGYTF	TGTGCCAGCAGTTTAACTGCGGGAGGGTTTGGCTATGGCTACACCTTC
TRBV19	few	TRBJ1-1	NA	CASSWTSGTEAFF	TGTGCCAGTAGTTGGACGTCTGGCACTGAAGCTTTCTTT
TRBV2	few	TRBJ2-1	NA	CASSETDSSYNEQFF	TGTGCCAGCAGTGAGACGGACAGCTCCTACAATGAGCAGTTCTTC
TRBV27	NA	TRBJ1-5	TRBD1	CASSLGQLNQPQHF	TGTGCCAGCAGTCTGGGACAGCTCAATCAGCCCCAGCATTTT
TRBV6-4	NA	TRBJ2-3	TRBD2	CASSENAEPGLASPDTQYF	TGTGCCAGCAGTGAAAACGCTGAACCGGGACTAGCGAGTCCAGATACGCAGTATTTT
TRBV12-3/TRBV12-4	NA	TRBJ2-1	NA	CASSHPSDRRNEQFF	TGTGCCAGCAGTCACCCGTCGGACCGCCGGAATGAGCAGTTCTTC
TRBV7-9	NA	TRBJ2-7	TRBD2	CASSPWQAGVTEQYF	TGTGCCAGCAGCCCCTGGCAAGCGGGAGTTACCGAGCAGTACTTC
TRBV12-3/TRBV12-4	NA	TRBJ2-2	TRBD1	CASSLNPGGEAGELFF	TGTGCCAGCAGTCTGAACCCAGGGGGCGAGGCCGGGGAGCTGTTTTTT
TRBV19	NA	TRBJ2-1	NA	CASSTVSSYNEQFF	TGTGCCAGTAGTACAGTTAGCTCCTACAATGAGCAGTTCTTC
TRBV5-1	NA	TRBJ1-4	TRBD1	CASSLGQGEKLFF	TGCGCCAGCAGCTTGGGACAGGGGGAAAAACTGTTTTTT
TRBV7-6	once	TRBJ2-3	NA	CASSDEVRRVTDTQYF	TGTGCCAGCAGCGACGAAGTAAGGCGAGTGACAGATACGCAGTATTTT
TRBV27	NA	TRBJ2-5	NA	CASSPRTLLQETQYF	TGTGCCAGCAGTCCGCGGACACTACTCCAAGAGACCCAGTACTTC
TRBV5-5	few	TRBJ2-1	TRBD2	CASSSLAGAYNEQFF	TGTGCCAGCAGCTCACTAGCGGGGGCCTACAATGAGCAGTTCTTC
TRBV4-1	NA	TRBJ2-3	TRBD1	CASSQDRRTGGFTDTQYF	TGCGCCAGCAGCCAAGATCGGAGGACAGGGGGTTTCACAGATACGCAGTATTTT
TRBV10-3	NA	TRBJ1-2	NA	CAISESTGHYGYTF	TGTGCCATCAGTGAGTCGACAGGCCACTATGGCTACACCTTC
TRBV6-4	NA	TRBJ2-3	NA	CASSDSMTGNTDTQYF	TGTGCCAGCAGTGACTCGATGACTGGAAACACAGATACGCAGTATTTT
TRBV27	NA	TRBJ1-4	NA	CASSITGVWTNEKLFF	TGTGCCAGCAGTATAACGGGGGTGTGGACTAATGAAAAACTGTTTTTT
TRBV30	NA	TRBJ2-7	TRBD1	CAWSVTGIYEQYF	TGTGCCTGGAGTGTGACAGGGATCTACGAGCAGTACTTC
TRBV3-1	NA	TRBJ2-1	NA	CASSQDSDSSYNEQFF	TGTGCCAGCAGCCAAGATAGCGACAGCTCCTACAATGAGCAGTTCTTC
TRBV12-3/TRBV12-4	NA	TRBJ1-5	NA	CASSFPGPHQPQHF	TGTGCCAGCAGTTTCCCCGGGCCCCATCAGCCCCAGCATTTT
TRBV19	few	TRBJ1-1	NA	CASSFSGTEAFF	TGTGCCAGTAGTTTCTCGGGAACCGAAGCTTTCTTT
TRBV30	NA	TRBJ1-1	NA	CAWGRVWPEAFF	TGTGCCTGGGGCCGGGTCTGGCCCGAAGCTTTCTTT
TRBV12-3/TRBV12-4	NA	TRBJ1-1	TRBD1	CASRGTGGLEAFF	TGTGCCAGCAGGGGGACAGGGGGTTTAGAAGCTTTCTTT
TRBV27	NA	TRBJ2-7	TRBD1	CASSFGTGVEQYF	TGTGCCAGCAGTTTTGGGACAGGGGTCGAGCAGTACTTC
TRBV4-1	once	TRBJ2-1	NA	CASGDPPYNEQFF	TGCGCCAGTGGAGACCCACCCTACAATGAGCAGTTCTTC
TRBV20-1	NA	TRBJ2-3	NA	CSARDGADSTDTQYF	TGCAGTGCTAGAGATGGGGCGGATTCAACAGATACGCAGTATTTT
TRBV30	NA	TRBJ2-2	NA	CAWGWEVWTGELFF	TGTGCCTGGGGGTGGGAAGTCTGGACCGGGGAGCTGTTTTTT
TRBV6-2/TRBV6-3	few	TRBJ2-7	NA	CASTERLGHEQYF	TGTGCCAGCACCGAAAGACTGGGCCACGAGCAGTACTTC
TRBV5-6	NA	TRBJ2-2	TRBD1	CASSLDSWTGVSGELFF	TGTGCCAGCAGCTTGGATTCTTGGACAGGGGTATCCGGGGAGCTGTTTTTT
TRBV6-1	few	TRBJ1-5	NA	CASNYIGNQPQHF	TGTGCCAGCAACTACATAGGCAATCAGCCCCAGCATTTT
TRBV5-1	NA	TRBJ2-7	NA	CASSLGIEIYEQYF	TGCGCCAGCAGCTTGGGTATAGAGATCTACGAGCAGTACTTC
TRBV20-1	NA	TRBJ1-4	NA	CSAPRGGWEKLFF	TGCAGTGCCCCCCGCGGGGGCTGGGAAAAACTGTTTTTT
TRBV12-3/TRBV12-4	NA	TRBJ2-1	NA	CASSLFDNEQFF	TGTGCCAGCAGTTTATTTGACAATGAGCAGTTCTTC
TRBV9	NA	TRBJ1-3	NA	CASSVRGPGNTIYF	TGTGCCAGCAGCGTCAGGGGCCCTGGAAACACCATATATTTT
TRBV30	NA	TRBJ2-1	NA	CAWSVVGFPYNEQFF	TGTGCCTGGAGTGTCGTAGGGTTCCCCTACAATGAGCAGTTCTTC